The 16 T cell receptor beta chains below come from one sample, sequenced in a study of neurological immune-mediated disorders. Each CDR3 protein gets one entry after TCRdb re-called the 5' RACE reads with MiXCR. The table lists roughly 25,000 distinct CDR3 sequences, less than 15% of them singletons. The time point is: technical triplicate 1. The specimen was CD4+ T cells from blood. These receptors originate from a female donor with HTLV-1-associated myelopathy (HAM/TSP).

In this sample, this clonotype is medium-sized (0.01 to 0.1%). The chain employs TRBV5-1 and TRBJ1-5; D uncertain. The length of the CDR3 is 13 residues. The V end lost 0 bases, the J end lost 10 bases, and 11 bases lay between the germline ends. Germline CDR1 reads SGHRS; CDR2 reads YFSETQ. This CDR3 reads CASSLDSGNPQHF. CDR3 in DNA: TGCGCCAGCAGCTTGGACTCTGGAAACCCCCAGCATTTT.

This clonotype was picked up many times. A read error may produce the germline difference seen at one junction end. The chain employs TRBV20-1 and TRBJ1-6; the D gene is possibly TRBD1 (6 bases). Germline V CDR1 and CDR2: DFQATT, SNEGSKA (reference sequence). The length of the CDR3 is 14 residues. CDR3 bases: TGCAGTGCCAGAGGGGGGGCGCTTAATTCACCCCTCCACTTT. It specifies CSARGGALNSPLHF.

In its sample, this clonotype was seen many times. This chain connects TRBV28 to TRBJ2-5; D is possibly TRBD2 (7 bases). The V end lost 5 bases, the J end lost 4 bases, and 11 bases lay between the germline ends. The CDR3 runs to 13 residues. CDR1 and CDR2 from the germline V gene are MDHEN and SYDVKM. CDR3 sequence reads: CASSLGGGETQYF. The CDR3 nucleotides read TGTGCCAGCAGTCTAGGGGGGGGAGAGACCCAGTACTTC.

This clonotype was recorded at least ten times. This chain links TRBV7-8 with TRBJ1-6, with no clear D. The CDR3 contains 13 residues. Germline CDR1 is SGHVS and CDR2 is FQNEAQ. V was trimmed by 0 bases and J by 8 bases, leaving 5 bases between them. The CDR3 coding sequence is TGTGCCAGCAGCTTAGCGCTCCATTCACCCCTCCACTTT. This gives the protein CASSLALHSPLHF.

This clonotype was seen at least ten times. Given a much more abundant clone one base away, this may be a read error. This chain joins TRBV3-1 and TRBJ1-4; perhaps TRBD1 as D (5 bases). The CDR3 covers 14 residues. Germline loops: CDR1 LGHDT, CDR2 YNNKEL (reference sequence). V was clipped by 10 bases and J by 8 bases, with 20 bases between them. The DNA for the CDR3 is TGTGCCAACAGTCCGAGTTCTGGGGGGGAAAAACTGTTTTTT. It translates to CANSPSSGGEKLFF.

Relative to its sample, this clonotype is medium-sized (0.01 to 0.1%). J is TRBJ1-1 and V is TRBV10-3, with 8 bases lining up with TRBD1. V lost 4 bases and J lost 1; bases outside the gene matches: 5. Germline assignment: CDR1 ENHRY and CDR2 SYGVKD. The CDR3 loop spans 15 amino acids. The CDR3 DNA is TGTGCCATCAGTGTGTCCGACAGGGGGAACACTGAAGCTTTCTTT. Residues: CAISVSDRGNTEAFF.

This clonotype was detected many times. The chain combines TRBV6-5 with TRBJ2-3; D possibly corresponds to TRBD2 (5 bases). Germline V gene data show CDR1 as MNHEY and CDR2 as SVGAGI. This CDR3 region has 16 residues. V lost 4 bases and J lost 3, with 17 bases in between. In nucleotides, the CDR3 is TGTGCCAGCAGTTTTTTTGAGCGGATTAGAACAGATACGCAGTATTTT. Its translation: CASSFFERIRTDTQYF.

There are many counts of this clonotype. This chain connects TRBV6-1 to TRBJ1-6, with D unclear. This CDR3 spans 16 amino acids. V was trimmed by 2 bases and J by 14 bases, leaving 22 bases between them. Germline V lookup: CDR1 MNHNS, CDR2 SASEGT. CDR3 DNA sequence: TGTGCCAGCAGTGAACGCCCAGGCGACTCCCTTTCGGCCCTCCACTTT. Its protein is CASSERPGDSLSALHF.

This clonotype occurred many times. CDR3 DNA: TGCAGTGCTGGGGGGAGGACCCAAGAGACCCAGTACTTC. The encoded protein is CSAGGRTQETQYF. This chain links TRBV20-1 with TRBJ2-5; D is possibly TRBD2 (6 bases). The CDR3 has 13 residues. The V gene's germline CDR1 is DFQATT and CDR2 SNEGSKA (reference sequence). Trimming shortened V by 5 bases and J by 1 base, and 11 bases separated the two germline ends.

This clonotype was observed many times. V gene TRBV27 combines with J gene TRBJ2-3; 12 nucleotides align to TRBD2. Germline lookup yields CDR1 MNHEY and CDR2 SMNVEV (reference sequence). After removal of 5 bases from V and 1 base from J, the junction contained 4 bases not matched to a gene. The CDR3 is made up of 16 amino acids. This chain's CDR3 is CASSPTSGGRTDTQYF. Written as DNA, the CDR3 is TGTGCCAGCAGTCCGACTAGCGGGGGCCGCACAGATACGCAGTATTTT.

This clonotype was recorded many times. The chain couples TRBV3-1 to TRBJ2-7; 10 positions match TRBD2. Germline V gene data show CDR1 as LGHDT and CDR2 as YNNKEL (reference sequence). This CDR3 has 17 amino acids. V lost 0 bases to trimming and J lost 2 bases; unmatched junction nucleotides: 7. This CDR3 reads CASSQDLETSGAYEQYF. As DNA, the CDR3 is TGTGCCAGCAGCCAAGATTTGGAAACTAGCGGGGCCTACGAGCAGTACTTC.

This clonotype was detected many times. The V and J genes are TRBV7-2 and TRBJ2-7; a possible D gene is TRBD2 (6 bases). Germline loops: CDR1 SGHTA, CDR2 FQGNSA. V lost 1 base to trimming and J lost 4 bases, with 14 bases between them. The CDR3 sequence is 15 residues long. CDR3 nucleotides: TGTGCCAGCAGCTTAGGGGGGGTGAGTTCGTACGAGCAGTACTTC. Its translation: CASSLGGVSSYEQYF.

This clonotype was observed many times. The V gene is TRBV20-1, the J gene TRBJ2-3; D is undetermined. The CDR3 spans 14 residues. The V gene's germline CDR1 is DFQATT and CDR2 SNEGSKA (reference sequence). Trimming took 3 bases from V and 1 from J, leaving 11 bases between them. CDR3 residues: CSARAQDGTDTQYF. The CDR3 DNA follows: TGCAGTGCTAGGGCCCAGGACGGCACAGATACGCAGTATTTT.

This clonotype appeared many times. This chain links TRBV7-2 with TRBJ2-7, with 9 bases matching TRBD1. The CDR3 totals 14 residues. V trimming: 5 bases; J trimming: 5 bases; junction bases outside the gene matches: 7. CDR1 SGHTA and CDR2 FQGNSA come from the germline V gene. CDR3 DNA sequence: TGTGCCAGCAGCACAGGGACAGGGAACGACGAGCAGTACTTC. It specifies CASSTGTGNDEQYF.

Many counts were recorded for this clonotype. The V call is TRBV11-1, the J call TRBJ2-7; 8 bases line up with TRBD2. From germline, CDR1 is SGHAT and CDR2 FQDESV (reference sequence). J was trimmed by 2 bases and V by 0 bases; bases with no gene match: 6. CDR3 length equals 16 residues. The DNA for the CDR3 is TGTGCCAGCAGCTTAGCGAGTAGCGGGGCCACCTACGAGCAGTACTTC. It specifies CASSLASSGATYEQYF.

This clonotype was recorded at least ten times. The CDR3 region is CASSEGGWNNEKLFF. The CDR3 nucleotides are TGTGCCAGCAGCGAGGGGGGGTGGAACAATGAAAAACTGTTTTTT. This chain uses TRBV9 with TRBJ1-4; possible D gene TRBD1, 6 bases. The CDR3 totals 15 residues. Germline V CDR1 and CDR2: SGDLS, YYNGEE. Trimming shortened V by 3 bases and J by 5 bases, and 14 bases separated the two germline ends.